This T cell receptor beta chain was sequenced for a study of early T cells in non-severe SARS-CoV-2 infection. Study-level background: Alpha and beta chains were unpaired, from unsorted whole-blood bulk RNA. General study findings and limits: Reliance on VDJdb matching favored anti-spike CD8 responses; private and CD4 specificities were missed.

On this clonotype: Its antigen is as yet unknown.

There are 12 residues in the CDR3. The germline V and J ends were trimmed by 11 bases and 2 bases, with 12 bases remaining between them. Looked up from germline, CDR1 is LNHDA and CDR2 is SQIVND (reference sequence). Individually, cDNA molecules had unique molecular identifiers attached to them. TCRdb re-called the 5' RACE reads with MiXCR, one entry per CDR3 protein. Found here are roughly 40,000 distinct CDR3 sequences, less than 15% of them singletons; the top ten hold roughly 15%. This clonotype was sampled from an adult who was a healthcare worker with PCR-confirmed SARS-CoV-2 infection or an uninfected control (not recorded which). V gene TRBV19 combines with J gene TRBJ1-1; the D is unclear. Material for sequencing was whole blood. This chain's CDR3 is CASKPTNTEAFF. CDR3 DNA sequence: TGTGCCTCAAAACCAACTAACACTGAAGCTTTCTTT.